The TCR beta chain described here comes from a study of shared clonotypes between healthy human individuals. On the study more broadly: The cohort had two women and a few men, ages 18 to 49.

Germline assignment: CDR1 SQVTM and CDR2 ANQGSEA. V lost 3 bases to trimming and J lost 4 bases, with 6 bases between them. There are 11 residues in the CDR3. The method was immunoSEQ multiplex PCR; TCRdb's version includes in-frame clones alone and lacks a portion of them. The sample records a few million clones, about 93% being singletons. About this clone itself: What it recognizes is unknown.

Naive-designated CD8 cells lacked CD45RO, were positively enriched for CCR7, and omitted terminally differentiated effector memory CD45RA+ cells. Notes on the study in general: Compared with clonotypes that all four donors shared, non-shared clonotypes had lower generation probabilities.

Sequencing was performed on naive CD8+ T cells from PBMCs. The clonotype originates from a man aged 18 to 30 in good health. Some clones in this sample may be carry-over from other donors' samples. J is TRBJ2-5 and V is TRBV29-1; a possible D gene is TRBD1 (5 bases). The CDR3 region is CSVDDRETQYF. Written as DNA, the CDR3 is TGCAGCGTTGATGACAGAGAGACCCAGTACTTC.